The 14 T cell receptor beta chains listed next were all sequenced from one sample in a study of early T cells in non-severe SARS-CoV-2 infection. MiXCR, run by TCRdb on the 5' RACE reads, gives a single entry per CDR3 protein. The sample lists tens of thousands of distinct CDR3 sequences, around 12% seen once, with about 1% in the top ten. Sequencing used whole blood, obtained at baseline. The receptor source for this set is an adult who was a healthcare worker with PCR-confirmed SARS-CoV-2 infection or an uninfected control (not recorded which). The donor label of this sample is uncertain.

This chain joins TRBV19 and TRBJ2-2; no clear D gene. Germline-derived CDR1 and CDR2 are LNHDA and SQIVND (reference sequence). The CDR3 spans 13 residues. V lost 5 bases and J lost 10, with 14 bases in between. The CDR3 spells CASSSIFRVELFF. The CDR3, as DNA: TGTGCCAGTAGTTCAATTTTTCGCGTGGAGCTGTTTTTT.

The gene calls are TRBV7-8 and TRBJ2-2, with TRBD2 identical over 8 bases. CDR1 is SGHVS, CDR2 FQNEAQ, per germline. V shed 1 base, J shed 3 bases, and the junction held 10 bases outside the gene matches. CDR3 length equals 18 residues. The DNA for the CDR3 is TGTGCCAGCAGCTTAGGATGGGCGGCGGGGGGACACACCGGGGAGCTGTTTTTT. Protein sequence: CASSLGWAAGGHTGELFF.

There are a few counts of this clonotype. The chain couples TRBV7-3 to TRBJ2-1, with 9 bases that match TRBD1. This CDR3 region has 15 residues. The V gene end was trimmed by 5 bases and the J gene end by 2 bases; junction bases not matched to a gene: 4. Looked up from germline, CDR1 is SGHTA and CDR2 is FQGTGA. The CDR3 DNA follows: TGTGCCAGCAGCCCAGGGACAGGGACCTACAATGAGCAGTTCTTC. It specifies CASSPGTGTYNEQFF. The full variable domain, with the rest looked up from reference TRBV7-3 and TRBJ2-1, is GAGVSQTPSNKVTEKGKYVELRCDPISGHTALYWYRQSLGQGPEFLIYFQGTGAADDSGLPNDRFFAVRPEGSVSTLKIQRTERGDSAVYLCASSPGTGTYNEQFFGPGTRLTVL.

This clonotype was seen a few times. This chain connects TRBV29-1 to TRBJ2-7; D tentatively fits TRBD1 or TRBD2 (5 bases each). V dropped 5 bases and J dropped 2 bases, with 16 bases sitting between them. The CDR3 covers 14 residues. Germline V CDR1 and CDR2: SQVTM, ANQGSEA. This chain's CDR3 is CSVFGTVGPYEQYV. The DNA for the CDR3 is TGCAGCGTTTTTGGGACGGTGGGACCCTACGAGCAGTACGTC.

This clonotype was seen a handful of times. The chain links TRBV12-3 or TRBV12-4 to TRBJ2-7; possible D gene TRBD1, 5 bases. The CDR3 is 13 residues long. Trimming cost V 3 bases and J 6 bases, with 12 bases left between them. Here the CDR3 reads CASSFGREGEQYV. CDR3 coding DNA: TGTGCCAGCAGTTTTGGCAGGGAAGGCGAGCAGTACGTC.

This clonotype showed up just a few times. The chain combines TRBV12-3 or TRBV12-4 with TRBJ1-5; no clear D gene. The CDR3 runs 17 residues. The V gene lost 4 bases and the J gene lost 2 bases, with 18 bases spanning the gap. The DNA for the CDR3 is TGTGCCAGCAGTTCGCCGACTGGCCTAAAGGGCAATCAGCCCCAGCATTTT. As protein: CASSSPTGLKGNQPQHF.

The DNA for the CDR3 is TGCGCCAGCAGTGGTACGGGTTTGTTCGGGGCGTCCTACAATGAGCAGTTCTTC. Translation gives CASSGTGLFGASYNEQFF. The V gene is TRBV10-2, the J gene TRBJ2-1; the D gene could be TRBD1 or TRBD2 (5 bases each). Germline V gene sequence: CDR1 WSHSY, CDR2 SAAADI. The V end was cut by 4 bases, the J end by 1 base, with 20 bases between. The CDR3 runs 18 residues.

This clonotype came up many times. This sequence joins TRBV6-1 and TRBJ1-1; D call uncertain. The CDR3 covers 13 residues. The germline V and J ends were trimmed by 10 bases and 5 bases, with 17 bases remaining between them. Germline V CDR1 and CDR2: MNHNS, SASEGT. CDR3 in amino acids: CATIVGCQTEAFF. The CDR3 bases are TGTGCCACCATCGTGGGGTGCCAAACTGAAGCTTTCTTT.

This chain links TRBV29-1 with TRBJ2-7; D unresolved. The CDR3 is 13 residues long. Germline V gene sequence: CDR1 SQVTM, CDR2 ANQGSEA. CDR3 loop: CSAPCPPVGEQYV. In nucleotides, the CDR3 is TGCAGTGCTCCTTGCCCGCCGGTAGGCGAGCAGTACGTC.

CDR3 nucleotides: TGTGCCAGCAGTTTTTGGAAGACTGAAGCTTTCTTT. It yields the protein CASSFWKTEAFF. The chain uses TRBV12-3 or TRBV12-4 and TRBJ1-1, with unresolved D. Trimming took off 3 bases at V and 5 bases at J, with 7 bases between the two ends. CDR3 length: 12 residues.

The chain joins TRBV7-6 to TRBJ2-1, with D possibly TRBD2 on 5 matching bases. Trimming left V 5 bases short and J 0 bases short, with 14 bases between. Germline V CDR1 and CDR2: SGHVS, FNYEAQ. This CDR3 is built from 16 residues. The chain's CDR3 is CASSPQPGTSYNEQFF. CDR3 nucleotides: TGTGCCAGCAGCCCTCAGCCGGGAACCTCCTACAATGAGCAGTTCTTC. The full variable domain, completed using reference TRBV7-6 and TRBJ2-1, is GAGVSQSPRYKVTKRGQDVALRCDPISGHVSLYWYRQALGQGPEFLTYFNYEAQQDKSGLPNDRFSAERPEGSISTLTIQRTEQRDSAMYRCASSPQPGTSYNEQFFGPGTRLTVL.

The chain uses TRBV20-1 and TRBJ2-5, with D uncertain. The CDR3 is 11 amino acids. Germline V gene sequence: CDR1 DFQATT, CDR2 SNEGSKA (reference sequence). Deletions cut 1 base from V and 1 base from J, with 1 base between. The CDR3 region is CSARVQETQYF. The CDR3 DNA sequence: TGCAGTGCTAGAGTCCAAGAGACCCAGTACTTC.

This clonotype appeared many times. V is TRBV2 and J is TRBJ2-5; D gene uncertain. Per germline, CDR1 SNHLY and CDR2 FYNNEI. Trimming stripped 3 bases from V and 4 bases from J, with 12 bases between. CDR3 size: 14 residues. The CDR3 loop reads CASSDQTSRETQYF. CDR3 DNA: TGTGCCAGCAGTGATCAAACTTCGAGAGAGACCCAGTACTTC. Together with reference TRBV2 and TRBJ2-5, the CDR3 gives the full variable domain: EPEVTQTPSHQVTQMGQEVILRCVPISNHLYFYWYRQILGQKVEFLVSFYNNEISEKSEIFDDQFSVERPDGSNFTLKIRSTKLEDSAMYFCASSDQTSRETQYFGPGTRLLVL.

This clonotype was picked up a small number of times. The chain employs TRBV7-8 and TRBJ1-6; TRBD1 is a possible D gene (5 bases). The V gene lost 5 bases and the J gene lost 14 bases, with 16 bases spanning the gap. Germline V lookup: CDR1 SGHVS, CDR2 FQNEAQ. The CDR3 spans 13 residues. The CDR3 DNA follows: TGTGCCAGCAGCCTCCGGGGCACCGAAACCCTCCACTTT. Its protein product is CASSLRGTETLHF.